The present entry profiles one TCR beta chain with its context. Its antigen is unknown. The junction departs from germline at one end; a sequencing error may be responsible. Priming with a constant-region primer yielded TCR beta cDNA from 450 to 600 ng total RNA. ARM-PCR was slightly modified, and three nested multiplex PCR rounds with it gave rise to the TCR beta libraries. TCRdb used MiXCR to reprocess the multiplex PCR reads, holding one entry per CDR3 protein. The sample includes approximately 330,000 distinct CDR3 sequences, approximately 65% of them seen just once. Unsorted whole blood supplied the RNA, and germline DNA was extracted too. This record comes from a study of tumor-infiltrating lymphocytes in primary liver carcinoma. Study overall: Surgical resection was the treatment these patients received for primary liver carcinoma. Findings of the study overall: Tumor region pairs overlapped more than did tumor-adjacent and tumor-blood pairs. Tumors had a significantly higher top-250-clone fraction than blood (p = 0.039).

Sequencing was carried out using peripheral blood. This TCR derives from a man aged 40-50 years with primary liver carcinoma and hepatitis B virus infection.

The CDR3 is CNVRAVSGYGQYF. CDR3 bases: TGCAACGTCCGGGCAGTATCAGGGTACGGGCAGTACTTC. V gene TRBV29-1 combines with J gene TRBJ2-7; tentatively, D is TRBD1 (5 bases). Per the germline V gene, CDR1 is SQVTM and CDR2 is ANQGSEA. CDR3 length: 13 amino acids.